These T cell receptor beta chains were read from a single sample in a study of response to subunit inactivated influenza vaccine. TCRdb passed the RT-PCR reads through MiXCR, listing each CDR3 protein once. The table includes about 500,000 distinct CDR3 sequences, over 10% detected once. The sequenced sample was PBMCs from blood, obtained roughly 47 days after vaccination. These receptors were collected from a man in his fifties or sixties who received an inactivated influenza vaccine. Each CDR3 is given with its conserved first and last residue. Fields, in order: J gene, D gene, V gene, clone size, CDR3 DNA, CDR3 protein. D genes are given only for firm matches. Clone size is given for some rows only: seen once, a few or many times, or a class if the clone is expanded.

TRBJ2-2 TRBD1 TRBV15 NA TGTGCCACCAGCAAGACAGGGGTTGCTTACACCGGGGAGCTGTTTTTT CATSKTGVAYTGELFF
TRBJ2-5 TRBD1 TRBV6-2/TRBV6-3 few TGTGCCAGCAGTACCCCGACAGGGGGCCTTGAGACCCAGTACTTC CASSTPTGGLETQYF
TRBJ2-1 TRBD2 TRBV6-1 few TGTGCCAGCACTAAACTAGCGACCTACAATGAGCAGTTCTTC CASTKLATYNEQFF
TRBJ2-1 NA TRBV6-5 few TGTGCCAGCAGTTACTCGACAGCCTCGAGCGATGAGCAGTTCTTC CASSYSTASSDEQFF
TRBJ1-2 TRBD1 TRBV6-2/TRBV6-3 few TGTGCCAGCACCCAAGGACAGGGAGCCTATGGCTACACCTTC CASTQGQGAYGYTF
TRBJ1-1 NA TRBV5-5 NA TGTGCCAGCAGCGCGGCAGGTCGGGGCACTGAAGCTTTCTTT CASSAAGRGTEAFF
TRBJ2-7 TRBD1 TRBV20-1 few TGCAGTGCTAGAAGGGGGCTAAGCTCCTACGAGCAGTACTTC CSARRGLSSYEQYF
TRBJ1-5 NA TRBV4-3 NA TGCGCCAGCAGCCAAGTCCTGGGACGGAGCAATCAGCCCCAGCATTTT CASSQVLGRSNQPQHF
TRBJ2-7 NA TRBV4-1 NA TGCGCCAGCAGCCAAGGTGGCAGGACGCAGCAGTACTTC CASSQGGRTQQYF
TRBJ2-7 NA TRBV3-1 few TGTGCCAGCAGCCACGGACTAGGGGGGGAAGAATACGAGCAGTACTTC CASSHGLGGEEYEQYF
TRBJ1-1 NA TRBV15 NA TGTGCCACCAGCAGAGGATCTACAGGGAAGGACACTGAAGCTTTCTTT CATSRGSTGKDTEAFF
TRBJ2-7 TRBD1 TRBV28 NA TGTGCCAGCAGCCTCCCCGGGACAGGGGTCAACGAGCAGTACTTC CASSLPGTGVNEQYF
TRBJ1-2 TRBD1 TRBV13 few TGTGCCAGCAGCTTAGACAGGGGCGTCTATGGCTACACCTTC CASSLDRGVYGYTF
TRBJ2-7 TRBD2 TRBV3-1 few TGTGCCAGCAGCAGCCCCGATAGCGGGGGGGAGTACTTC CASSSPDSGGEYF
TRBJ2-7 TRBD1 TRBV20-1 NA TGCAGTGCTAGAGTGACAGGGGGCGTCTACGAGCAGTACTTC CSARVTGGVYEQYF
TRBJ2-7 TRBD2 TRBV7-2 many TGTGCCAGCAGCCCGACTAGCGGGAGCCTATACGAGCAGTACTTC CASSPTSGSLYEQYF
TRBJ2-7 TRBD1 TRBV15 NA TGTGCCACCAGCAGAGATCCCTCCTTCGGACAGGGAGCCTACGAGCAGTACTTC CATSRDPSFGQGAYEQYF
TRBJ2-3 NA TRBV4-1 many TGCGCCAGCAGCCAACAGGGCAATACGCAGTATTTT CASSQQGNTQYF
TRBJ2-7 NA TRBV12-3/TRBV12-4 few TGTGCCAGCAGTTTGGGAGGAGGTCCGAGCTCCTACGAGCAGTACTTC CASSLGGGPSSYEQYF
TRBJ1-2 NA TRBV29-1 few TGCAGCGGGGACCTCTATGGCTACACCTTC CSGDLYGYTF
TRBJ2-1 TRBD2 TRBV5-1 few TGCGCCAGCAGTAAAGGTAGCGGGGGGATGGATGAGCAGTTCTTC CASSKGSGGMDEQFF
TRBJ2-1 NA TRBV7-2 many TGTGCCAGCAGCTTTAGCGGCCCCCCCTACAATGAGCAGTTCTTC CASSFSGPPYNEQFF